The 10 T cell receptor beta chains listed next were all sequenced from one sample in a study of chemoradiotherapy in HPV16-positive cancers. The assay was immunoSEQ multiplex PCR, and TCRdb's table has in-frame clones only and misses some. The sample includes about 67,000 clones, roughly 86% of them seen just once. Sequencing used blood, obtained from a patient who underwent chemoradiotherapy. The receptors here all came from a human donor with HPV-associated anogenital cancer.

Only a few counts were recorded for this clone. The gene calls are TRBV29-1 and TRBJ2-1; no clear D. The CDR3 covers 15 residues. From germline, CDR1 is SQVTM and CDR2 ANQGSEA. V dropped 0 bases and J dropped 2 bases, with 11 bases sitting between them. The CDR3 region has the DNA TGCAGCGTTGAAGATCTAACCCCCCCCTACAATGAGCAGTTCTTC. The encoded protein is CSVEDLTPPYNEQFF.

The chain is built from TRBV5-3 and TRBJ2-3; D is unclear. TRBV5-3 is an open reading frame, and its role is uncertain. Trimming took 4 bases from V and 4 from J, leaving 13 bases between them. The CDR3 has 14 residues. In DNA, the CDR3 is TGTGCCAGAAGCCGCTTATTCCGGGCAGATACGCAGTATTTT. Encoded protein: CARSRLFRADTQYF.

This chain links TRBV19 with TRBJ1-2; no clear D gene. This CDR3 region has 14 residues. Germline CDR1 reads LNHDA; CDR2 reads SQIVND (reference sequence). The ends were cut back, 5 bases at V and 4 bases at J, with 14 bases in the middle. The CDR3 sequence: CASSPYPLRYGYTF. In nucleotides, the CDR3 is TGTGCCAGTAGTCCATACCCTTTACGCTATGGCTACACCTTC.

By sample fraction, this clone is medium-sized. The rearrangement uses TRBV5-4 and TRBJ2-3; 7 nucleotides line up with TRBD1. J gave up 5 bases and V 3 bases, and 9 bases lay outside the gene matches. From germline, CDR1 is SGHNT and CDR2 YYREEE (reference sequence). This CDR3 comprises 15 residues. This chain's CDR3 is CASSSEGGAGDTQYF. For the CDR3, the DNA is TGTGCCAGCAGCTCCGAAGGGGGCGCGGGAGATACGCAGTATTTT.

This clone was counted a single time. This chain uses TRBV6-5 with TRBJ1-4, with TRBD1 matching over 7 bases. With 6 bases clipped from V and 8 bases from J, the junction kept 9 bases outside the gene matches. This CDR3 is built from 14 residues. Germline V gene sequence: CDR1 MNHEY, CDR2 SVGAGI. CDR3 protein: CASRGTGAGEKLFF. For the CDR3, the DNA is TGTGCCAGCAGGGGAACAGGGGCTGGGGAAAAACTGTTTTTT.

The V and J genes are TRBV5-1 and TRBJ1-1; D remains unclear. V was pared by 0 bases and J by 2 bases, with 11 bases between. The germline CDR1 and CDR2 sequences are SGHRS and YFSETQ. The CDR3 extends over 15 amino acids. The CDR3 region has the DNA TGCGCCAGCAGCTTGGGTCAGATCGATAACACTGAAGCTTTCTTT. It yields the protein CASSLGQIDNTEAFF.

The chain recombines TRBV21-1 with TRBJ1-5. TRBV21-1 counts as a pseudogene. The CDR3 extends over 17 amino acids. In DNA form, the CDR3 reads TGTGCCAGCAGCAAAAGGGGCCGGGAAAGGGAAGGTCAGCCCCAGCATTTT. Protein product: CASSKRGREREGQPQHF.

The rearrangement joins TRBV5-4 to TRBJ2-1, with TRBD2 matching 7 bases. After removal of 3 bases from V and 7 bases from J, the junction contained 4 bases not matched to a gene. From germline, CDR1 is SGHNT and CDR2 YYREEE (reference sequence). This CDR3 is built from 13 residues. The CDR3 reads CASSSRGGNEQFF. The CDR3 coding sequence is TGTGCCAGCAGCTCTCGCGGGGGAAATGAGCAGTTCTTC.

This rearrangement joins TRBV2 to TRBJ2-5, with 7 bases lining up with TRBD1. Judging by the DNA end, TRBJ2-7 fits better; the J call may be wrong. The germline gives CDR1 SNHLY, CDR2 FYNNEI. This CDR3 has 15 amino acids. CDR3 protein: CASSVDRLTSYEQYF. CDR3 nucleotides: TGTGCCAGCAGTGTGGACAGGCTTACTTCCTACGAGCAGTACTTC.

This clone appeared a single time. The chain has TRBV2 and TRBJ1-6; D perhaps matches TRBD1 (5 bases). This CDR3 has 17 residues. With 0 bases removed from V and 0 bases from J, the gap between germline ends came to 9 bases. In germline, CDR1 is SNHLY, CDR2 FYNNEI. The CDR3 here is CASSEAQGFSYNSPLHF. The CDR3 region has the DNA TGTGCCAGCAGTGAAGCGCAGGGTTTCTCCTATAATTCACCCCTCCACTTT.